This TCR beta chain stems from a study of metastatic and nonmetastatic thyroid tumors (TCRdb year 2020). Some background on the complete study: For patients with malignant and with benign thyroid disease, the researchers compared repertoires between peripheral blood samples and tumor or nodule tissue samples. The full study reports these points: In both blood and tumor samples, TCR beta diversity was reported to be significantly higher in malignant tumors than in benign nodules.

The library was obtained by PCR. Sequencing took place on an Illumina HiSeq 4000. High-throughput sequencing was used to profile the CDR3 region of the TCR beta-chain in every patient. The study's own analysis went as follows. The researchers built a classifier to tell apart papillary thyroid cancer patients with distant metastasis, based on CDR3 differences among clinicopathological groups. Repertoire diversity was assessed with the Shannon index, and tumor-blood repertoire similarity with the Morisita-Horn index. TCRdb applied fastp at Q25 and MiXCR to the public reads, then kept only in-frame beta chains. TCRdb's processing, not the authors', yielded these V and J calls. The sample contains 29,000 or so clones, 3.5% to 4.5% of them found a single time. The ten top clones hold approximately 22% of the sample. Reading the germline V gene gives CDR1 SNHLY and CDR2 FYNNEI. Reading from cysteine to phenylalanine, the CDR3 counts 13 amino acids. The retained sequence is limited to the CDR3, 39 bases, with the frame set at the first base. The junction carries 10 bases between V and J, which are trimmed by 1 base and 9 bases respectively.

Many counts were recorded for this clone. It lacks a known antigen. Base quality data are lacking; no much larger clone is found one base away. No patient had received any treatment before thyroid surgery. Using T-cell receptor beta sequencing, the study looked back at clinical samples from patients collected from the early 2010s to the late 2010s. Sequencing used blood. The sequence was obtained from a female donor with papillary thyroid cancer or a benign thyroid nodule (not recorded which). Some clones in this sample may be carry-over from other donors' samples. The sequence is built from TRBV2 and TRBJ2-1; matching of 5 bases hints at TRBD2 as the D gene. The DNA sequence is given as TGTGCCAGCAGTGAAGTCCTCGAGGGTGAGCAGTTCTTC. This is translated as CASSEVLEGEQFF.